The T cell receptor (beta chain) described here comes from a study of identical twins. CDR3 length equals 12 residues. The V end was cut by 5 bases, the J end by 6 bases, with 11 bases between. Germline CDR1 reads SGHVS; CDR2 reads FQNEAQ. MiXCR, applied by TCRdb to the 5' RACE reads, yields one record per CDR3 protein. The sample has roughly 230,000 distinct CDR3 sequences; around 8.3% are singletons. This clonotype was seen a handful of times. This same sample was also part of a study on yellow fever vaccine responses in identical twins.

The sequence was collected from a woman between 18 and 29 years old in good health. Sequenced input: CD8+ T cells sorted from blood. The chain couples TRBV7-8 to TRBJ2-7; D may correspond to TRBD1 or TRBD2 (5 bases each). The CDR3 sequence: CASSGAGSEQYF. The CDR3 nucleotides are TGTGCCAGCAGCGGGGCGGGTTCCGAGCAGTACTTC.